This entry lists 25 T cell receptor beta chains sequenced from one sample in a study of T cell repertoires in cytomegalovirus infection. What these receptors recognize is not known. TCRdb used MiXCR to reprocess the reads, holding one entry per CDR3 protein. The top ten hold 13% of the sample, which has 700,000 to 900,000 distinct CDR3 sequences, approximately 32% seen once. Sample: cultured CD8+ T cells from PBMCs, taken from culture after CMV antigen stimulation. The receptors originated from a human donor in good health (CMV status not recorded). Some clones in this sample may be carry-over from other donors' samples.

V and J are TRBV12-3 or TRBV12-4 and TRBJ2-1; a weak D match, TRBD1 (5 bases). The CDR3 runs to 15 residues. V was clipped by 4 bases and J by 8 bases, with 18 bases between them. The CDR3 DNA reads as TGTGCCAGCAGTTCGAGACAGCTCCTTTCCGATGAGCAGTTCTTC. Its protein is CASSSRQLLSDEQFF.

There are a few counts of this clonotype. The rearrangement links TRBV2 to TRBJ2-5; a possible D gene is TRBD2 (6 bases). Per germline, CDR1 SNHLY and CDR2 FYNNEI. This CDR3 spans 14 amino acids. V lost 8 bases and J lost 5, with 18 bases in between. The CDR3 DNA is TGTGCCAGCCTCCCTTTGGCTAGCGCCGAGACCCAGTACTTC. This encodes CASLPLASAETQYF.

The sample holds a few counts of this clonotype. The rearrangement links TRBV27 to TRBJ2-1, with 8 bases identical to TRBD1. V shed 5 bases, J shed 4 bases, and the junction held 10 bases outside the gene matches. Per the germline V gene, CDR1 is MNHEY and CDR2 is SMNVEV (reference sequence). The CDR3 has 16 amino acids. The CDR3 DNA reads TGTGCCAGCAGTCTTGACAGGGGTTTTGGGTACAATGAGCAGTTCTTC. As protein: CASSLDRGFGYNEQFF.

This chain connects TRBV10-3 to TRBJ2-3; D is possibly TRBD1 (5 bases). The CDR3 has 13 residues. V was shortened by 7 bases and J by 1 base, with 9 bases between the two germline ends. The germline CDR1 and CDR2 sequences are ENHRY and SYGVKD. The CDR3 is CAITRAGTDTQYF. DNA of the CDR3: TGTGCCATCACCAGGGCTGGCACAGATACGCAGTATTTT.

This clonotype has only a few counts. V usage is TRBV27 and J usage is TRBJ2-3; 13 nucleotides line up with TRBD2. This CDR3 is built from 16 residues. The V gene's germline CDR1 is MNHEY and CDR2 SMNVEV (reference sequence). J gave up 6 bases and V 4 bases, and 7 bases lay outside the gene matches. The CDR3 sequence: CASSYGLAGARDTQYF. The CDR3, as DNA: TGTGCCAGCAGTTACGGACTAGCGGGGGCCCGGGATACGCAGTATTTT.

The chain combines TRBV27 with TRBJ2-7; 10 bases line up with TRBD1. V was clipped by 6 bases and J by 5 bases; unmatched bases: 13. The CDR3 is made up of 16 amino acids. Looked up from germline, CDR1 is MNHEY and CDR2 is SMNVEV (reference sequence). The CDR3 spells CASRAKVGTGVHEQYF. The CDR3 DNA follows: TGTGCCAGCAGAGCAAAGGTCGGGACAGGGGTCCACGAGCAGTACTTC.

In this sample, this clonotype turned up many times. J is TRBJ1-4 and V is TRBV11-3, with 7 bases that match TRBD1. Germline CDR1 SGHNT, CDR2 YENEEA. The CDR3 length is 19 residues. Trimming removed 3 bases from V and 7 bases from J; junction bases left unmatched: 20. CDR3 protein: CASSFLLGGTVPRSEKLFF. The CDR3 nucleotides are TGTGCCAGCAGCTTCCTTTTAGGTGGGACAGTCCCCCGAAGTGAAAAACTGTTTTTT.

This clonotype was observed a few times. The rearrangement links TRBV18 to TRBJ2-7; 8 positions agree with TRBD1. The CDR3 has 16 amino acids. Germline CDR1 reads KGHSH; CDR2 reads LQKENI. The V and J ends lost 5 bases and 2 bases, in that order; junction bases with no gene match: 11. CDR3 sequence: CASSSLDRAWAYEQYF. CDR3 nucleotide sequence: TGTGCCAGCTCATCATTGGACAGGGCCTGGGCCTACGAGCAGTACTTC.

The chain has TRBV29-1 and TRBJ2-2; no reliable D call. The CDR3 runs 14 residues. Between the trimmed V and J ends, which lost 4 bases and 2 bases, there was a span of 11 bases. Germline V gene lookup returns CDR1 SQVTM and CDR2 ANQGSEA. CDR3 nucleotide sequence: TGCAGCGTTGTTTTAGTCGAAAACACCGGGGAGCTGTTTTTT. It codes for CSVVLVENTGELFF.

The CDR3 sequence: CSVEEGDNQPQHF. DNA for the CDR3: TGCAGCGTTGAAGAAGGAGACAATCAGCCCCAGCATTTT. This rearrangement joins TRBV29-1 to TRBJ1-5, with no clear D. V lost 0 bases, J lost 3 bases, and 6 bases lay in between. The CDR3 length is 13 residues. From germline, CDR1 is SQVTM and CDR2 ANQGSEA.

This clonotype was counted a single time. Relative to the germline gene, one junction end is altered; a read error may explain this. CDR3 sequence (DNA): TGCAGCGTTGAGGGCAGGGCCCCCTACAATGAGCGGTTCTTC. Translation: CSVEGRAPYNERFF. This rearrangement joins TRBV29-1 to TRBJ2-1, with TRBD1 as a possible D gene (5 bases). CDR1 SQVTM and CDR2 ANQGSEA come from the germline V gene. The CDR3 is made up of 14 amino acids.

The V and J genes are TRBV11-2 and TRBJ2-7; 9 bases map to TRBD1. V lost 3 bases, J lost 1 base, and 4 bases stayed unmatched. CDR3 length: 15 amino acids. In germline, CDR1 is SGHAT, CDR2 FQNNGV. DNA for the CDR3: TGTGCCAGCAGCTTTATGGGGACAGGGTCCTACGAGCAGTACGTC. Protein product: CASSFMGTGSYEQYV.

J is TRBJ2-1 and V is TRBV4-1; D perhaps matches TRBD1 (6 bases). The ends were cut back, 4 bases at V and 5 bases at J, with 12 bases in the middle. CDR3 length: 14 amino acids. Germline V gene sequence: CDR1 MGHRA, CDR2 YSYEKL. CDR3 DNA sequence: TGCGCCAGCAGCCCCAGGACAGAAAACAATGAGCAGTTCTTC. Its translation is CASSPRTENNEQFF.

This clonotype was found a few times. The chain combines TRBV19 with TRBJ2-3, with 9 bases identical to TRBD1. This CDR3 is 20 amino acids long. The trim removed 4 bases at V and 3 bases at J, leaving 20 bases unmatched. The germline V gene has CDR1 LNHDA and CDR2 SQIVND (reference sequence). The CDR3 DNA is TGTGCCAGTAGTACCGGGGACAGGGTAGAGTATGAGGGGGTGACAGATACGCAGTATTTT. It specifies CASSTGDRVEYEGVTDTQYF.

The chain is built from TRBV25-1 and TRBJ2-3; 15 nucleotides match TRBD2. The ends lost 3 bases at V and 7 bases at J; junction bases unmatched: 8. This CDR3 contains 17 residues. The germline V gene encodes CDR1 MGHDK and CDR2 SYGVNS. The CDR3 loop is CASSDPRGLAGGYTQYF. CDR3 DNA sequence: TGTGCCAGCAGTGACCCGAGGGGACTAGCGGGGGGATATACGCAGTATTTT.

This clonotype was recorded a few times. This chain joins TRBV4-1 and TRBJ1-5, with D unresolved. The CDR3 is 17 residues long. With 4 bases removed from V and 0 bases from J, the gap between germline ends came to 16 bases. Germline V gives CDR1 MGHRA, CDR2 YSYEKL. CDR3 nucleotide sequence: TGCGCCAGCAGCCCACAAGTGACCGAAAATAGCAATCAGCCCCAGCATTTT. This sequence encodes CASSPQVTENSNQPQHF.

The chain employs TRBV6-5 and TRBJ1-1; TRBD1 matches 9 bases. The CDR3 has 16 amino acids. CDR1 and CDR2 from the germline V gene are MNHEY and SVGAGI. The ends lost 5 bases at V and 0 bases at J; junction bases unmatched: 7. The CDR3 region is CASSMTGGWMNTEAFF. CDR3 nucleotide sequence: TGTGCCAGCAGTATGACAGGGGGATGGATGAACACTGAAGCTTTCTTT.

The genes are TRBV12-3 or TRBV12-4 and TRBJ2-7; D is ambiguous. CDR3 length: 12 residues. Trimming left V 4 bases short and J 6 bases short, with 10 bases between. The CDR3 here is CASSSTPGEQYF. In nucleotides, the CDR3 is TGTGCCAGCAGTTCCACCCCCGGCGAGCAGTACTTC.

This clonotype was seen a few times. The chain is built from TRBV7-9 and TRBJ2-1; TRBD2 agrees at 10 bases. Trimming removed 3 bases from V and 6 bases from J; junction bases left unmatched: 20. The CDR3 has 20 residues. CDR1 SEHNR and CDR2 FQNEAQ come from the germline V gene (reference sequence). In DNA form, the CDR3 reads TGTGCCAGCAGCTTTAGTCACCCCATCGCAGCGGGGGGGCTCCCCAATGAGCAGTTCTTC. Encoded protein: CASSFSHPIAAGGLPNEQFF.

The CDR3 DNA is TGTGCCAGCAGTTTTAGAGCGATAGTAAGCTCCTACAATGAGCAGTTCTTC. Translating gives CASSFRAIVSSYNEQFF. The chain couples TRBV7-2 to TRBJ2-1, with D unresolved. The CDR3 extends over 17 amino acids. The germline gives CDR1 SGHTA, CDR2 FQGNSA. Trimming left V 6 bases short and J 0 bases short, with 18 bases between.

A few counts support this clonotype. The chain is built from TRBV7-2 and TRBJ1-1; D unclear. The CDR3 spans 13 residues. V was shortened by 2 bases and J by 8 bases, with 12 bases between the two germline ends. The germline V gene encodes CDR1 SGHTA and CDR2 FQGNSA. The chain's CDR3 is CASSLMMREEAFF. The CDR3 DNA reads TGTGCCAGCAGCTTAATGATGCGGGAGGAAGCTTTCTTT.

This clonotype has only a few counts. The V gene is TRBV7-9, the J gene TRBJ2-5; D remains ambiguous. Germline V gene data show CDR1 as SEHNR and CDR2 as FQNEAQ (reference sequence). The CDR3 is made up of 13 amino acids. With 6 bases removed from V and 5 bases from J, the gap between germline ends came to 13 bases. In nucleotides, the CDR3 is TGTGCCAGCAGACGTAACAGTCGGGAGACCCAGTACTTC. Amino acid sequence: CASRRNSRETQYF.

The CDR3 protein is CASSQDREGWANEKLFF. DNA for the CDR3: TGCGCCAGCAGCCAAGATCGGGAGGGATGGGCTAATGAAAAACTGTTTTTT. The chain is built from TRBV4-1 and TRBJ1-4; unclear D gene. This CDR3 region has 17 residues. The V end was cut by 0 bases, the J end by 3 bases, with 14 bases between. Looked up from germline, CDR1 is MGHRA and CDR2 is YSYEKL.

This clonotype has a handful of counts. The gene calls are TRBV7-9 and TRBJ2-3; D gene uncertain. Trimming stripped 5 bases from V and 3 bases from J, with 15 bases between. The CDR3 consists of 15 residues. Looked up from germline, CDR1 is SEHNR and CDR2 is FQNEAQ (reference sequence). The CDR3 sequence: CASSARTPTTDTQYF. In nucleotides, the CDR3 is TGTGCCAGCAGCGCCCGGACCCCGACGACAGATACGCAGTATTTT.

The J gene is TRBJ2-7, the V gene TRBV6-6, with 8 bases identical to TRBD2. With 0 bases clipped from V and 3 bases from J, the junction kept 1 base outside the gene matches. The CDR3 has 14 amino acids. Germline V lookup: CDR1 MNHNY, CDR2 SVGAGI (reference sequence). CDR3 residues: CASSYSLAGYEQYV. The DNA for the CDR3 is TGTGCCAGCAGTTACTCGCTAGCGGGCTACGAGCAGTACGTC.